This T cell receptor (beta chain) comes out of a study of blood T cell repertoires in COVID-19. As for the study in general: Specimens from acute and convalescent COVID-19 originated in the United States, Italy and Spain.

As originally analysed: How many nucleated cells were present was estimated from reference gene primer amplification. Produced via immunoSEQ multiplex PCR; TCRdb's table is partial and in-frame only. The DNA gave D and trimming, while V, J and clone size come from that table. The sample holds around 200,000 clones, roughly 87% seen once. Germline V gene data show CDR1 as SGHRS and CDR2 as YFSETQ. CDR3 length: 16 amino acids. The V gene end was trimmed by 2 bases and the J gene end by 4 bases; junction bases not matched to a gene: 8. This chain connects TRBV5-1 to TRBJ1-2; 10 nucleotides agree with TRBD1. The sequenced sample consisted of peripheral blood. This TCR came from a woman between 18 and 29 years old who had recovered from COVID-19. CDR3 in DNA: TGCGCCAGCAGCTTTGGGACAGGGGTGAGGGTCTATGGCTACACCTTC. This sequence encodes CASSFGTGVRVYGYTF.